This T cell receptor (beta chain) was observed in a study of OX40 agonist ivuxolimab in advanced cancers. Background on the whole study: Ivuxolimab was a fully human IgG2 agonistic monoclonal antibody targeting the costimulatory receptor OX40 (CD134). Intravenous ivuxolimab was administered to patients every 2 weeks at six dose levels: 0.01, 0.1, 0.3, 1.5, 3 and 10 mg/kg. Of the approximately 50 dose-escalation patients, hepatocellular carcinoma was present in around 20, melanoma in around 15, renal cell carcinoma in 9 and head and neck cancer in 9. The dose-escalation cohort was 82.7% male with a mean age of about 60 years, ranging from roughly 20 to 80. Patients were allowed to have had prior anti-PD-1, anti-PD-L1 or anti-CTLA-4 therapy, and about 40% of the dose-escalation patients had been treated with checkpoint inhibitors. Partial responses occurred in three dose-escalation patients: two with cutaneous melanoma and one with hepatocellular carcinoma. The purpose of peripheral TCRbeta sequencing was to test whether ivuxolimab changed TCR sequence diversity and led to clonal T-cell expansion. The monotherapy dose-escalation portion (N ≈ 57 patients) of the phase I ivuxolimab trial is reported in the paper. What the work shows at the level of the full study, not this receptor alone: At doses of 0.1 to 3.0 mg/kg, clonal expansion of both CD4+ and CD8+ T cells in blood was seen between baseline and week 6. Which antigens the clonally expanded peripheral T cells were specific for was not determined. After ivuxolimab, CD8+ T cells had more expanded clones than CD4+ T cells on average. In the 0.1-3.0 mg/kg groups, partial responders were among the patients with the lowest normalized peripheral clonal expansion, particularly in CD8+ T cells. Low levels of normalized T-cell clonal expansion were also shown by some nonresponding patients.

From the germline V gene, CDR1 is MDHEN and CDR2 is SYDVKM. Reading from cysteine to phenylalanine, the CDR3 counts 12 amino acids. Of all the DNA, just the CDR3 is kept, 36 bases in frame from base 1. V is pared back by 6 bases and J by 7 bases, with 10 bases lying between the germline termini. To sequence the TCRbeta CDR3 region, genomic DNA was isolated from the sorted cells. TCRbeta CDR3 regions were sequenced using the immunoSEQ Assay. Imported from immuneACCESS, the table was reduced by TCRdb to in-frame sequences with V and J called. These copies leave out some clones; in studies compared against another copy, an unresolved V gene accounts for under half, and the cause of the remainder is not known. For this sample there are 40,000 to 50,000 clones; 91% appear just once. Roughly 4.5% of the sample belongs to the ten largest clones. This clone was found once. Its antigen remains undetermined. No much larger clone is present one base from it, and per-base qualities are unavailable.

Patients with a history of autoimmune disease or receiving systemic immunosuppression were excluded from the trial. Peripheral blood for TCR sequencing was drawn from every dose cohort at baseline, at cycle 4 day 1 and at cycle 7 day 1. The samples were taken from a phase I, first-in-human, multicenter, open-label dose-escalation trial of ivuxolimab. Adults with locally advanced or metastatic melanoma, renal cell carcinoma, hepatocellular carcinoma or head and neck squamous cell carcinoma were enrolled in the trial. Before TCR sequencing, CD4+ T cells and CD8+ T cells from peripheral blood were sorted into separate populations.

The sequence is built from TRBV28 and TRBJ2-1; the D gene remains uncertain. The receptor's source is an adult with an advanced solid tumor such as melanoma, head and neck, liver or kidney cancer. This specimen was CD4+ or CD8+ T cells sorted from blood, taken in a trial of the OX40 agonist ivuxolimab. CDR3 protein: CASSDYYNEQFF. The nucleotide sequence is given as TGTGCCAGCAGCGATTACTATAATGAGCAGTTCTTC.